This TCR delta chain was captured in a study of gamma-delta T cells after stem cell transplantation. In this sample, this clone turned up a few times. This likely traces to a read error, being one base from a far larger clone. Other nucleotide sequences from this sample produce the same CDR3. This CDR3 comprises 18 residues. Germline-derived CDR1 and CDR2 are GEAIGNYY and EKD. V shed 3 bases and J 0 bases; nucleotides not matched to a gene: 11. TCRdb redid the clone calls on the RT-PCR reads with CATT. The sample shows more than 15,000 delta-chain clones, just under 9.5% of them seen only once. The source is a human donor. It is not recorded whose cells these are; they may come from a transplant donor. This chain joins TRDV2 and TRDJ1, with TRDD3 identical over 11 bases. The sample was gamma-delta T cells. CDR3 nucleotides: TGTGCCTGTGACGCTCTGGGGGATACCCTCACGTACACCGATAAACTCATCTTT. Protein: CACDALGDTLTYTDKLIF.